These 28 T cell receptor delta chains were sequenced from one sample in a study of γδ T cells in repeated Plasmodium falciparum infection. Flow sorting of PBMC yielded separate Vgamma9/Vdelta2+ and Vdelta2-negative gammadelta T cell populations for bulk repertoire analysis. TCRdb fed the multiplex PCR reads to CATT. Of approximately 93,000 delta-chain clones listed, roughly 0.98% were seen once; the top ten hold 7.5% to 10%. The sample taken for sequencing was gamma-delta T cells from blood. The receptor source for this set is a pool of human donors (malaria-infected and uninfected, not separated).

This clone was recorded a few times. A read error is likely here: a far larger clone is one base away. The same CDR3 can be traced to other DNA sequences in this sample. This chain links TRDV1 with TRDJ1; 10 bases line up with TRDD3. The CDR3 covers 25 residues. With 2 bases clipped from V and 1 base from J, the junction kept 31 bases outside the gene matches. Looked up from germline, CDR1 is TSWWSYY and CDR2 is QGS. The CDR3: CALGEIRNQPERGVLGDFPTDKLIF. In DNA form, the CDR3 reads TGTGCTCTTGGGGAAATTAGAAATCAGCCAGAGAGGGGCGTACTGGGGGATTTCCCCACCGATAAACTCATCTTT.

A few counts support this clone. The TCRdb protein, from a much larger clone, departs from this DNA's translation at residue 12, likely by read error; the protein shown derives from the DNA. The chain uses TRDV1 and TRDJ1; D unresolved. TCRdb leaves out the J gene; it was filled in here by matching the DNA to germline. V was clipped by 3 bases and J by 0 bases, with 20 bases between them. The CDR3 totals 18 residues. Germline CDR1 TSWWSYY, CDR2 QGS. CDR3 sequence: CALGDQRLSDCDTDKLIF. The CDR3 DNA sequence: TGTGCTCTTGGGGACCAAAGACTTTCTGACTGTGACACCGATAAACTCATCTTT.

This clone was detected a few times. The TCRdb record carries a much larger clone's protein, which differs from this DNA's translation at residue 8; a read error is the likely cause, and the protein listed here is the DNA translation. V gene TRDV1 combines with J gene TRDJ1; D is ambiguous. Here the J gene came from matching the DNA to germline, since TCRdb omits it. CDR3 length: 18 amino acids. V dropped 5 bases and J dropped 0 bases, with 22 bases sitting between them. Germline CDR1 is TSWWSYY and CDR2 is QGS. CDR3 DNA: TGTGCTCTTGGGAATTGGCCTCCCCACCCCCTTAACACCGATAAACTCATCTTT. Its translation is CALGNWPPHPLNTDKLIF.

About this clone: The translation of this DNA and the TCRdb protein of a much larger clone differ at residue 4, probably owing to a read error; the protein shown here is translated from the DNA. The chain is built from TRDV2 and TRDJ1, with 8 bases matching TRDD3. Assignment of the J gene here rests on matching the DNA to germline, because TCRdb gives none. This CDR3 is built from 15 residues. Per the germline V gene, CDR1 is GEAIGNYY and CDR2 is EKD. For the CDR3, the DNA is TGTGCCTGTGTCACCCTAGTCCTGGGGGAAAATAAACTCATCTTT. Its protein is CACVTLVLGENKLIF.

A few counts support this clone. The protein given by TCRdb reflects a much larger clone and differs at residue 4 from this DNA's translation, likely from a read error; the protein shown is the DNA's translation. The V gene is TRDV2, the J gene TRDJ1; TRDD3 is a possible D gene (5 bases). The germline gives CDR1 GEAIGNYY, CDR2 EKD. The CDR3 spans 20 residues. This CDR3 reads CACGTVGTGPLVSYTDKLIF. In DNA, the CDR3 is TGTGCCTGTGGCACCGTGGGTACTGGTCCACTTGTTTCTTACACCGATAAACTCATCTTT.

This clone was seen a few times. A far more abundant clone sits one base away, making this likely a read error. Other DNA sequences within the sample encode an identical CDR3. V is TRDV1 and J is TRDJ1; TRDD3 agrees at 12 bases. No J segment appears in TCRdb, so it was assigned here by matching the sequence to germline. There are 26 residues in the CDR3. CDR1 and CDR2 (germline): TSWWSYY, QGS. CDR3 sequence: CALGEVSPGQFLLGDTSPQYTDKLIF. The CDR3 DNA is TGTGCCCTTGGGGAAGTTAGCCCGGGCCAATTCCTGCTGGGGGATACGTCGCCCCAGTACACCGATAAACTCATCTTT.

Note on this clone: The TCRdb record carries a much larger clone's protein, which differs from this DNA's translation at residue 6; a read error is the likely cause, and the protein listed here is the DNA translation. CDR3 sequence reads: CALVFDPLGDISKLIF. The CDR3 nucleotides read TGTGCTCTTGTGTTCGACCCCCTGGGGGATATCTCTAAACTCATCTTT. The chain carries TRDV1 and TRDJ1; 10 nucleotides agree with TRDD3. TCRdb records no J gene; here it was assigned by comparing the DNA to germline. V lost 7 bases to trimming and J lost 7 bases; unmatched junction nucleotides: 15. The CDR3 covers 16 residues. CDR1 is TSWWSYY and CDR2 is QGS in the germline V gene.

For this clone: A far larger clone lies a single base away; this is likely a read error. In the same sample, other DNA sequences code for this CDR3. The gene calls are TRDV2 and TRDJ1; weak D call: TRDD3 (5 bases). Matching the DNA to germline supplied the J gene, which TCRdb does not give. V lost 3 bases, J lost 4 bases, and 14 bases lay in between. This CDR3 has 14 residues. Germline V gene lookup returns CDR1 GEAIGNYY and CDR2 EKD. In DNA form, the CDR3 reads TGTGCCTGTGACGGGGTGGGATCGCGCGATAAACTCATCTTT. Protein product: CACDGVGSRDKLIF.

This clone was observed a few times. The TCRdb record carries a much larger clone's protein, which differs from this DNA's translation at residue 12; a read error is the likely cause, and the protein listed here is the DNA translation. This sequence joins TRDV1 and TRDJ1, with TRDD3 identical over 7 bases. Assignment of the J gene here rests on matching the DNA to germline, because TCRdb gives none. The germline gives CDR1 TSWWSYY, CDR2 QGS. With 2 bases clipped from V and 1 base from J, the junction kept 13 bases outside the gene matches. CDR3 size: 18 residues. The CDR3 DNA follows: TGTGCTCTTGGGGAAACCGTGCGGGGGGGATGGTGCACCGATAAACTCATCTTT. Translated: CALGETVRGGWCTDKLIF.

A note on this clone: Translating this DNA gives a protein that differs at residue 9 from the TCRdb one, which belongs to a much larger clone; a read error is likely, and the protein shown is this translation. The rearrangement links TRDV2 to TRDJ1, with D unresolved. The V end was cut by 0 bases, the J end by 0 bases, with 25 bases between. The CDR3 is 20 amino acids. Germline CDR1 is GEAIGNYY and CDR2 is EKD. In DNA form, the CDR3 reads TGTGCCTGTGACACCGTGGGTACTGATCCACTTGTTTCTTACACCGATAAACTCATCTTT. It specifies CACDTVGTDPLVSYTDKLIF.

In its sample, this clone was seen a few times. The protein TCRdb lists belongs to a much larger clone and differs from this DNA's translation at residue 6, which points to a read error; the protein shown is made from the DNA. The V and J genes are TRDV2 and TRDJ1, with 11 bases matching TRDD3. TCRdb does not report a J gene; here it was assigned by matching the DNA to germline references. In germline, CDR1 is GEAIGNYY, CDR2 EKD. J lost 0 bases, V lost 3 bases, and 8 bases had no gene match. The CDR3 consists of 17 residues. CDR3 protein: CACDFNLGDTNTDKLIF. CDR3 DNA: TGTGCCTGTGACTTCAATCTGGGGGATACCAACACCGATAAACTCATCTTT.

A note on this clone: TCRdb's protein, taken from a much larger clone, differs from this DNA's translation at residue 10, likely owing to a read error; the protein displayed comes from the DNA. The chain uses TRDV1 and TRDJ1; D uncertain. No J gene was available from TCRdb, and it was assigned here by a germline match of the DNA. Per germline, CDR1 TSWWSYY and CDR2 QGS. V was cut by 3 bases and J by 0 bases, with 26 bases left in between. The CDR3 has 20 amino acids. DNA for the CDR3: TGTGCTCTTGGGGACCATTACAAAAGCACACGCCCCCGGTACACCGATAAACTCATCTTT. Residues: CALGDHYKSTRPRYTDKLIF.

As for this clone: TCRdb's protein, taken from a much larger clone, differs from this DNA's translation at residue 13, likely owing to a read error; the protein displayed comes from the DNA. The chain has TRDV2 and TRDJ1, with D possibly TRDD3 on 6 matching bases. No J gene is reported in TCRdb; it was inferred here by comparing the DNA with germline. Germline-derived CDR1 and CDR2 are GEAIGNYY and EKD. This CDR3 is 16 amino acids long. CDR3 residues: CACDPLGGGGDDELIF. In DNA form, the CDR3 reads TGTGCCTGTGACCCCCTCGGCGGGGGGGGGGACGATGAACTCATCTTT.

This clone has a handful of counts. A far larger clone is a single base away, which makes a read error likely. The same CDR3 is also encoded by other DNA sequences in this sample. This rearrangement joins TRDV1 to TRDJ1, with 11 positions matching TRDD3. The junction had 20 bases not matched to a gene; V was cut back by 6 bases and J by 5 bases. Germline CDR1 TSWWSYY, CDR2 QGS. The CDR3 is 19 residues long. CDR3 residues: CALGHSFLLLLGDKDKLIF. Written as DNA, the CDR3 is TGTGCTCTTGGTCACAGCTTCCTACTTCTACTGGGGGATAAAGATAAACTCATCTTT.

To note about this clone: A far larger clone lies a single base away; this is likely a read error. The same CDR3 arises from other DNA sequences in this sample as well. CDR3 DNA sequence: TGTGCTCTTGGGGAAACGGGCCTCCCCAAACGTGGAGGGGATCCACCCATAAACACCGATAAACTCATCTTT. Residues: CALGETGLPKRGGDPPINTDKLIF. The J gene is TRDJ1, the V gene TRDV1; D may be TRDD3 (6 bases). V was clipped by 2 bases and J by 0 bases, with 37 bases between them. Germline V gives CDR1 TSWWSYY, CDR2 QGS. The CDR3 has 24 residues.

This clone was seen a handful of times. One base separates it from a far larger clone, so it is likely a read error. The sample carries other DNA sequences with the same CDR3. This chain uses TRAV14/DV4 with TRDJ1; TRDD3 matches 10 bases. Germline CDR1 and CDR2: TSDPSYG and QGSYDQQN (reference sequence). CDR3 length: 18 amino acids. CDR3 loop: CAIIHLRFGGIRTDKLIF. The CDR3 region has the DNA TGTGCAATCATACACCTACGTTTTGGGGGGATACGTACCGATAAACTCATCTTC.

As concerns this clone: This sequence is one base from a far larger clone and is likely a read error. This sample also contains other DNA sequences that code for the same CDR3. The chain joins TRDV1 to TRDJ1; 12 nucleotides align to TRDD3. Assignment of the J gene here rests on matching the DNA to germline, because TCRdb gives none. Germline CDR1 TSWWSYY, CDR2 QGS. This CDR3 contains 18 residues. The DNA for the CDR3 is TGTGCTCTTGGGGAACCGGCTGACTGGGGGATACCGGCCGACAAACTCATCTTT. This translates into CALGEPADWGIPADKLIF.

This clone was seen a few times. The translation of this DNA and the TCRdb protein of a much larger clone differ at residue 9, probably owing to a read error; the protein shown here is translated from the DNA. The rearrangement links TRDV2 to TRDJ1; TRDD3 is a possible D gene (5 bases). TCRdb is silent on the J gene; assignment here came from matching the DNA to germline. CDR1 is GEAIGNYY, CDR2 EKD, per germline. The V end was cut by 0 bases, the J end by 1 base, with 20 bases between. The length of the CDR3 is 18 residues. The CDR3, as DNA: TGTGCCTGTGACACCGTTGTACCTGAGGGATCCATCACCGATAAACTCATCTTT. This sequence encodes CACDTVVPEGSITDKLIF.

Ten or more counts support this clone. The chain recombines TRDV2 with TRDJ1; possible D gene TRDD3, 7 bases. The germline CDR1 and CDR2 sequences are GEAIGNYY and EKD. The CDR3 extends over 17 amino acids. The germline V and J ends were trimmed by 3 bases and 5 bases, with 24 bases remaining between them. The chain's CDR3 is CACDSLGLPSLGDKLIF. The CDR3 DNA sequence: TGTGCCTGTGACTCCCTGGGCCTTCCGTCACTGGGGGATAAACTCATCTTT.

Turning to this clone: A far bigger clonotype differs at one base, so this is likely a read error. This sample includes further DNA sequences coding for the same CDR3. The genes are TRDV1 and TRDJ1; a possible D gene is TRDD3 (5 bases). The CDR3 loop spans 19 amino acids. The germline CDR1 and CDR2 sequences are TSWWSYY and QGS. The ends were cut back, 0 bases at V and 5 bases at J, with 25 bases in the middle. CDR3 nucleotide sequence: TGTGCTCTTGGGGAACTAGGGGGCACAGAGTCTTACCCTTGGGATAAACTCATCTTT. Protein: CALGELGGTESYPWDKLIF.

Turning to this clone: The protein held in TCRdb is that of a much larger clone and does not match this DNA's translation at residue 6, likely because of a read error; the protein shown is translated from the DNA. This chain connects TRDV1 to TRDJ1; 8 bases are a match to TRDD3. TCRdb supplies no J gene; here it was assigned by aligning the nucleotide sequence to germline. Germline values: CDR1 TSWWSYY, CDR2 QGS. Trimming cost V 3 bases and J 0 bases; bases outside gene matches: 33. The CDR3 sequence is 25 residues long. The CDR3 is CALGDPRPSRTYWGSPRVNTDKLIF. CDR3 nucleotides: TGTGCTCTTGGGGACCCACGGCCTTCCCGAACCTACTGGGGGTCTCCCCGCGTGAACACCGATAAACTCATCTTT.

A note on this clone: Only one base separates this from a far larger clonotype, so it likely reflects a read error. Within the sample, other DNA sequences also encode this same CDR3. The chain couples TRDV1 to TRDJ1; D is perhaps TRDD3 (5 bases). This CDR3 contains 19 residues. Germline V CDR1 and CDR2: TSWWSYY, QGS. In nucleotides, the CDR3 is TGCGCTCTTGTACCAGCGCACGCTGGCGGGGGGTCTTACACCGATAAACTCATCTTT. Translated, it gives CALVPAHAGGGSYTDKLIF.

The sample holds many counts of this clone. The CDR3 DNA reads as TGTGCTCTTGGGGAGCTCGGCCCCTTCTCTGCTTGTACTGGGGGATACGCGTCTCCCGATAAACTCATCTTT. Amino acids: CALGELGPFSACTGGYASPDKLIF. The J gene is TRDJ1, the V gene TRDV1; 13 bases align to TRDD3. J lost 3 bases, V lost 3 bases, and 28 bases had no gene match. CDR1 is TSWWSYY, CDR2 QGS, per germline. This CDR3 is 24 amino acids long.

This clone was seen a handful of times. This clone may be a read error of a much larger clone one base away. The chain carries TRDV1 and TRDJ1; TRDD3 might be the D (5 bases). TCRdb records no J gene; here it was assigned by comparing the DNA to germline. Germline V gives CDR1 TSWWSYY, CDR2 QGS. CDR3 length: 17 residues. CDR3 DNA sequence: TGTGCTCTCGGGGAACCCCTTACTTTAAGGTACACCGATAAACTCATCTTT. Its translation: CALGEPLTLRYTDKLIF.

There are a few counts of this clone. The protein TCRdb lists belongs to a much larger clone and differs from this DNA's translation at residue 21, which points to a read error; the protein shown is made from the DNA. This chain uses TRDV3 with TRDJ3; 7 bases align to TRDD3. Germline V CDR1 and CDR2: TVYSNPD, GDNSRS (reference sequence). CDR3 size: 26 residues. CDR3 protein: CAFNDLTLFETTDVGDSSWDARQMFF. CDR3 nucleotide sequence: TGTGCCTTTAATGATCTAACCCTCTTCGAGACTACTGATGTGGGGGACAGCTCCTGGGACGCCCGACAGATGTTTTTC.

This clone was counted only a few times. The amino acid sequence in TCRdb belongs to a much larger clone and departs from this DNA's translation at residue 4, likely a sequencing read error; the sequence shown is translated from the DNA. The CDR3 reads CACETVTGGYADKLIF. The CDR3 coding sequence is TGTGCCTGTGAAACCGTTACTGGGGGATACGCCGATAAACTCATCTTT. This chain uses TRDV2 with TRDJ1; the match to TRDD3 covers 13 bases. Germline V gene data show CDR1 as GEAIGNYY and CDR2 as EKD. V was clipped by 4 bases and J by 3 bases; unmatched bases: 7. CDR3 size: 16 residues.

This clone occurred a few times. This DNA's translation and the protein TCRdb lists, from a much larger clone, do not match at residue 6, likely due to a read error; the protein shown is translated from the DNA. The chain uses TRDV2 and TRDJ3; TRDD3 is a possible D gene (6 bases). The J gene, absent from TCRdb, was called here by matching the DNA to germline. Trimming took 0 bases from V and 3 from J, leaving 8 bases between them. Germline CDR1 GEAIGNYY, CDR2 EKD. The CDR3 has 16 residues. The CDR3 spells CACDTEGYWDTRQMFF. CDR3 nucleotides: TGTGCCTGTGACACCGAGGGATACTGGGACACCCGACAGATGTTTTTC.

About this clone: The TCRdb protein comes from a much larger clone and disagrees with this DNA's translation at residue 12, likely due to a read error; the protein given here is derived from the DNA. This chain uses TRDV1 with TRDJ1; TRDD3 matches 8 bases. TCRdb is silent on the J gene; assignment here came from matching the DNA to germline. CDR1 and CDR2 (germline): TSWWSYY, QGS. The ends lost 3 bases at V and 1 base at J; junction bases unmatched: 13. The CDR3 is 18 residues long. CDR3 DNA: TGTGCTCTTGGGGAGTGGATCCGTACTGGGGGGTTCACCGATAAACTCATCTTT. Translating it yields CALGEWIRTGGFTDKLIF.